Listed below are T cell receptor beta chains from one sample, sequenced in a study of identical twins. A single record per CDR3 protein comes from TCRdb applying MiXCR to the 5' RACE reads. The sample lists 500,000 to 600,000 distinct CDR3 sequences; 22% were seen once. This sample was also put to use in a study of T cells expressing NK-cell markers.

The sample comprised CD4+ T cells sorted from blood. The receptor source for this set is a woman under 30 in good health. Each CDR3 is given with its conserved first and last residue. Each record gives: V gene, D gene, clone size, J gene, CDR3 length, CDR3 DNA, CDR3 protein. A D gene is named only where the DNA matches it firmly. Size is omitted from some rows. Given values are once, few, many or a class for expanded clones.

>TRBV30|TRBD2|-|TRBJ2-1|16
TGTGCCTGGAGGAAAGCGGGAGGGCCTTTGGGTAATGAGCAGTTCTTC
CAWRKAGGPLGNEQFF
>TRBV27|-|-|TRBJ2-7|13
TGTGCCAGCAGTTTATCAGACGATTACGAGCAGTACTTC
CASSLSDDYEQYF
>TRBV6-5|-|-|TRBJ2-7|14
TGTGCCAGCAGTTCGGGGGCATCCACCTACGAGCAGTACTTC
CASSSGASTYEQYF
>TRBV18|-|-|TRBJ2-3|15
TGTGCCAGCTCACCAAATTCCAGGGCCACAGATACGCAGTATTTT
CASSPNSRATDTQYF
>TRBV7-9|-|-|TRBJ1-6|15
TGTGCCAGCAGCCGACCAGGGGTCGCGGTTTCACCCCTCCACTTT
CASSRPGVAVSPLHF
>TRBV5-1|-|-|TRBJ1-2|12
TGCGCCAGCAGCTTGGACGGGAACCGGTACACCTTC
CASSLDGNRYTF
>TRBV20-1|TRBD1|few|TRBJ1-5|13
TGCAGTGCTAGGGGACAGGATTATCAGCCCCAGCATTTT
CSARGQDYQPQHF
>TRBV27|-|few|TRBJ2-7|13
TGTGCCAGCAGTTTAGAACAGGGATACGAGCAGTACTTC
CASSLEQGYEQYF
>TRBV5-1|-|few|TRBJ2-2|15
TGCGCCAGCAGGCCCCGCAGATCGAACACCGGGGAGCTGTTTTTT
CASRPRRSNTGELFF
>TRBV2|-|few|TRBJ1-5|15
TGTGCCAGCAGAGCGGGGGGTAGCTTCAATCAGCCCCAGCATTTT
CASRAGGSFNQPQHF
>TRBV20-1|TRBD2|-|TRBJ2-3|13
TGCAGTGCTAGGGCGGGAGGAATAGATACGCAGTATTTT
CSARAGGIDTQYF
>TRBV6-1|TRBD2|-|TRBJ2-1|14
TGTGCCACCTTTCAGCGGGAGGGCTACAATGAGCAGTTCTTC
CATFQREGYNEQFF
>TRBV5-1|-|-|TRBJ1-1|13
TGCGCCAGCAGCTTCGATGGATTCACTGAAGCTTTCTTT
CASSFDGFTEAFF
>TRBV5-6|-|few|TRBJ2-7|14
TGTGCCAGCAGCCTGTCGCCAGGGATGGTTCAGCAGTACTTC
CASSLSPGMVQQYF
>TRBV9|-|-|TRBJ2-1|14
TGTGCCAGCAGCGTAGACGTAGAGGTGGGTCAGCAGTTCTTC
CASSVDVEVGQQFF
>TRBV20-1|TRBD2|few|TRBJ2-1|15
TGCAGTGCTAGACCCCAGCGGGGGGCCTACAATGAGCAGTTCTTC
CSARPQRGAYNEQFF
>TRBV5-1|-|-|TRBJ1-1|14
TGCGCCAGCAGCGTCGGAATGTCGAACACTGAAGCTTTCTTT
CASSVGMSNTEAFF
>TRBV5-6|-|many|TRBJ1-2|13
TGTGCCAGCATCTTCAAAGGGAACTATGGCTACACCTTC
CASIFKGNYGYTF
>TRBV5-1|-|few|TRBJ2-7|15
TGCGCCAGCAGCTTAGAACCGGCGGGATCCTACGAGCAGTACTTC
CASSLEPAGSYEQYF
>TRBV5-1|-|few|TRBJ1-3|15
TGCGCCAGCAGTTCGACCGGGACCTCTGGAAACACCATATATTTT
CASSSTGTSGNTIYF
>TRBV20-1|TRBD2|few|TRBJ2-3|14
TGCAGTGCCCAGACTAGCGGGATAAAAGATACGCAGTATTTT
CSAQTSGIKDTQYF
>TRBV3-1|-|-|TRBJ2-2|14
TGTGCCAGCAGCCAAGGAGGAGGTCCCGGGGAGCTGTTTTTT
CASSQGGGPGELFF
>TRBV20-1|-|-|TRBJ1-2|12
TGCAGTGCTAGAAGCCAGGATAATGGCTACACCTTC
CSARSQDNGYTF
>TRBV6-2/TRBV6-3|TRBD2|-|TRBJ2-1|14
TGTGCCAGCACCTATTTCCCCCAGGCGGGAGGTGTCACCTTC
CASTYFPQAGGVTF
>TRBV20-1|-|few|TRBJ2-5|14
TGCAGTGCTAGAGATGTGGGGGGCCGAGAGACCCAGTACTTC
CSARDVGGRETQYF
>TRBV4-1|TRBD1|-|TRBJ2-2|14
TGCGCCAGCAGCCAGGGACAGGACACCGGGGAGCTGTTTTTT
CASSQGQDTGELFF
>TRBV12-3/TRBV12-4|TRBD1|-|TRBJ2-2|15
TGTGCCAGCAGCCGCGGGACAGGGGACACCGGGGAGCTGTTTTTT
CASSRGTGDTGELFF
>TRBV5-8|-|many|TRBJ2-1|17
TGTGCCAGCAGCCCCCCTAGGGGGACAATAAAGTACAATGAGCAGTTCTTC
CASSPPRGTIKYNEQFF
>TRBV20-1|-|few|TRBJ1-2|12
TGCAGTGCTAGCCCAGGATCTCATGGCTACACCTTC
CSASPGSHGYTF
>TRBV29-1|-|many|TRBJ1-1|13
TGCAGCGTTGAAGTCAGTATGAACACTGAAGCTTTCTTT
CSVEVSMNTEAFF
>TRBV6-2/TRBV6-3|-|-|TRBJ2-1|15
TGTGCCAGCGGGGATTGGGGACTGGTTAAAGTCAAGCAGTTCTTC
CASGDWGLVKVKQFF
>TRBV6-5|TRBD2|-|TRBJ2-1|16
TGTGCCAGCAGTTACCCCAGCGGGGGAGGAGTAGCTGAGCAGTTCTTC
CASSYPSGGGVAEQFF
>TRBV4-1|TRBD2|-|TRBJ2-1|15
TGCGCCAGCAGCCTCCAGGGGACTAGCGGGGGGGAGCAGTTCTTC
CASSLQGTSGGEQFF
>TRBV5-1|-|few|TRBJ1-1|16
TGCGCCAGCAGCTTGGCCTCGACAGCCGAGAACACTGAAGCTTTCTTT
CASSLASTAENTEAFF
>TRBV20-1|TRBD1|few|TRBJ2-7|15
TGCAGTGCTAGGAGGGGACAGGGAAGAGCCTACGAGCAGTACTTC
CSARRGQGRAYEQYF
>TRBV5-4|TRBD1|few|TRBJ1-1|15
TGTGCCAGCAGCTCAACAGGGGGCGGTGGGGGTGAAGCTTTCTTT
CASSSTGGGGGEAFF
>TRBV20-1|-|-|TRBJ2-1|14
TGCAGTGCTAGTGCGCCCCCGGCCTACAATGAGCAGTTCTTC
CSASAPPAYNEQFF
>TRBV3-1|-|few|TRBJ1-2|14
TGTGCCAGCAGCCTTAAGGGGGTAAACGATGGCTACACCTTC
CASSLKGVNDGYTF
>TRBV11-3|-|few|TRBJ2-7|16
TGTGCCAGCTCCTCTCCAGGCGCGGGTCCGACCTACGAGCAGTACTTC
CASSSPGAGPTYEQYF
>TRBV13|TRBD1|once|TRBJ2-5|15
TGTGCCAGCAGCAAGTACAGGGGTGGAGAAGAGACCCAGTACTTC
CASSKYRGGEETQYF
>TRBV5-1|-|-|TRBJ2-7|13
TGCGCCAGCAACGAGGGGGAGGGGTACGAGCAGTACTTC
CASNEGEGYEQYF
>TRBV24-1|-|-|TRBJ2-3|15
TGTGCCACCAGTGAGCGGGGCGAGCGGGCAGATACGCAGTATTTT
CATSERGERADTQYF
>TRBV24-1|TRBD1|once|TRBJ2-7|13
TGTGCCACCCCATTGACAGGGGTCTACGAGCAGTACTTC
CATPLTGVYEQYF
>TRBV5-1|-|many|TRBJ1-2|14
TGCGCCAGCAGCTTGGATGTTGGGAATTCTGGCTACACCTTC
CASSLDVGNSGYTF
>TRBV7-2|TRBD2|few|TRBJ2-1|13
TGTGCCAGCAGCCCCAACTTCGGGGGGGTTGAGTTCTTC
CASSPNFGGVEFF
>TRBV12-3/TRBV12-4|TRBD1|once|TRBJ2-7|16
TGTGCCAGCAGTTTTTACGGGACAGGGGGATCCTACGAGCAGTACTTC
CASSFYGTGGSYEQYF
>TRBV20-1|TRBD2|few|TRBJ2-2|13
TGCAGTGCCGCGACTAGCCTGGGCGGGGAGCTGTTTTTT
CSAATSLGGELFF
>TRBV5-1|-|few|TRBJ2-3|15
TGCGCCAGCAGCGGTGGGGCCTCAATGTTGGACCCGCAGTATTTT
CASSGGASMLDPQYF
>TRBV11-2|-|once|TRBJ1-2|13
TGTGCCAGCAGCTTACAACTAGACTATGGCTACACCTTC
CASSLQLDYGYTF